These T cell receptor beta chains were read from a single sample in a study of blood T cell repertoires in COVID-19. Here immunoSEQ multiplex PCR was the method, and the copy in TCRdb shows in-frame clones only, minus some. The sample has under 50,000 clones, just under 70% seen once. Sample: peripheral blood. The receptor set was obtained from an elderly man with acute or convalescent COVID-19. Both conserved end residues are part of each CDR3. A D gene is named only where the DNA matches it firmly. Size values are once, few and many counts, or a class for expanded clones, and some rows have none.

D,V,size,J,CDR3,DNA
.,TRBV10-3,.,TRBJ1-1,CAISEAYTGSGTEAFF,TGTGCCATCAGTGAGGCCTATACAGGATCGGGCACTGAAGCTTTCTTT
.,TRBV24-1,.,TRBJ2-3,CATSDSAQGGEADTQYF,TGTGCCACCAGTGATTCAGCCCAGGGGGGCGAGGCAGATACGCAGTATTTT
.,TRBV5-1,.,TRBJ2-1,CASSLVPASNEQFF,TGCGCCAGCAGCTTGGTCCCAGCGAGCAATGAGCAGTTCTTC
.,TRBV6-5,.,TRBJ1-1,CASTGGRNTEAFF,TGTGCCAGCACCGGCGGGAGGAACACTGAAGCTTTCTTT
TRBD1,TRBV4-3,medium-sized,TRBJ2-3,CASSRNRGDTQYF,TGCGCCAGCAGCCGAAACAGGGGAGATACGCAGTATTTT
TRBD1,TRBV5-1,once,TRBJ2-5,CASSPGQVGQETQYF,TGCGCCAGCAGCCCCGGACAGGTGGGCCAAGAGACCCAGTACTTC
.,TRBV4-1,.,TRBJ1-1,CASSQDSHTEAFF,TGCGCCAGCAGCCAAGATTCTCACACTGAAGCTTTCTTT
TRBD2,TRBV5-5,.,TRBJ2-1,CASSFDLAGSYNEQFF,TGTGCCAGCAGCTTTGATCTAGCGGGATCCTACAATGAGCAGTTCTTC
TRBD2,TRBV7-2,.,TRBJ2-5,CASSLFLAEETQYF,TGTGCCAGCAGCTTGTTTCTAGCGGAAGAGACCCAGTACTTC
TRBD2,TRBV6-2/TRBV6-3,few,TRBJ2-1,CASSTRTSGLSSYNEQFF,TGTGCCAGCAGCACACGGACTAGCGGGTTAAGCTCCTACAATGAGCAGTTCTTC
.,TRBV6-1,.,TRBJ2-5,CASSESQGLEETQYF,TGTGCCAGCAGTGAGTCACAGGGATTGGAGGAGACCCAGTACTTC
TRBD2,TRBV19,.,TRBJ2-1,CASRPSGIENEQFF,TGTGCCAGTAGACCTAGCGGGATTGAAAATGAGCAGTTCTTC
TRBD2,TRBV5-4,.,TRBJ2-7,CASSAGTSESYEQYF,TGTGCCAGCAGCGCCGGGACTAGCGAGTCCTACGAGCAGTACTTC
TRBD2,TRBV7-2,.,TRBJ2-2,CASTRSGGSYTGELFF,TGTGCCAGCACCCGTAGCGGCGGGAGTTACACCGGGGAGCTGTTTTTT
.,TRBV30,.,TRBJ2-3,CAWSFALGGDTQYF,TGTGCCTGGAGTTTCGCCTTAGGGGGAGATACGCAGTATTTT
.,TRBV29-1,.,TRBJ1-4,CSVETAARELFF,TGCAGCGTTGAGACAGCCGCTAGGGAACTGTTTTTT
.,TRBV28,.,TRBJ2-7,CASSLLLSEWQYF,TGTGCCAGCAGTTTATTATTGTCCGAGTGGCAGTACTTC
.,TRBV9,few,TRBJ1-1,CASSASVNTEAFF,TGTGCCAGCAGCGCTAGTGTGAACACTGAAGCTTTCTTT
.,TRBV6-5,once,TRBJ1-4,CASTYSGQYEKLFF,TGTGCCAGCACTTACTCGGGACAATATGAAAAACTGTTTTTT
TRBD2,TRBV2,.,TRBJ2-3,CASRTTSGGTATDTQYF,TGTGCCAGCAGGACGACTAGCGGGGGGACCGCCACAGATACGCAGTATTTT
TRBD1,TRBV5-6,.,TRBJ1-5,CASSLRDRGLQPQHF,TGTGCCAGCAGCCTCCGGGACAGGGGGCTTCAGCCCCAGCATTTT
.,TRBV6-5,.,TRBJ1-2,CASRITGWANYGYTF,TGTGCCAGCAGAATTACAGGGTGGGCTAACTATGGCTACACCTTC
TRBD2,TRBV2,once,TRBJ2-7,CASNRAGAHEQYF,TGTGCCAGCAACCGAGCGGGAGCCCACGAGCAGTACTTC
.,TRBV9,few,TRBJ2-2,CASSVVGRELFF,TGTGCCAGCAGCGTAGTTGGCCGGGAGCTGTTTTTT
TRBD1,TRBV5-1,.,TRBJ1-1,CASSTPRDSPGNTEAFF,TGCGCCAGCAGCACCCCCCGGGACAGCCCGGGGAACACTGAAGCTTTCTTT
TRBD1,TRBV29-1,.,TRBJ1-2,CSVSQNRGRGGYTF,TGCAGCGTCTCTCAAAACAGGGGTAGGGGTGGCTACACCTTC
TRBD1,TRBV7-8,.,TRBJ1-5,CASSPGQEESQPQHF,TGTGCCAGCAGCCCAGGACAGGAAGAAAGTCAGCCCCAGCATTTT
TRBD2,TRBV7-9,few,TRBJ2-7,CASSSTSVGEQYF,TGTGCCAGCAGCTCAACTAGCGTCGGCGAGCAGTACTTC
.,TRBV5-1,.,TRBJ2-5,CASSLEGGETQYF,TGCGCCAGCAGCTTGGAAGGCGGGGAGACCCAGTACTTC
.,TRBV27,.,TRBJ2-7,CASSSGQSYEQYF,TGTGCCAGCAGTTCAGGACAGAGCTACGAGCAGTACTTC
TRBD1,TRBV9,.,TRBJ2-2,CASSVSTGVNTGELFF,TGTGCCAGCAGCGTTTCCACAGGGGTGAACACCGGGGAGCTGTTTTTT